These 14 T cell receptor beta chains share one sample of origin, sequenced in a study of blood T cell repertoires in COVID-19 (dated by TCRdb to about 2020). The library was generated by the immunoSEQ multiplex PCR assay. TCRdb obtained this table from immuneACCESS and retained in-frame rearrangements with V and J assigned. These tables miss some clones; where compared with another copy, unresolved V genes account for less than half of the shortfall, and the remainder is unexplained. The sample has approximately 280,000 clones on record, about four fifths of them singletons. The leading ten clones occupy over 4% of the sample. Sequenced material: PBMCs or T cells enriched from blood (not recorded which). These receptor sequences come from a man between 40 and 49 years old who had been exposed to COVID-19.

The chain combines TRBV9 with TRBJ1-5; 9 bases align to TRBD1. Germline CDR1 is SGDLS and CDR2 is YYNGEE. V shed 3 bases, J shed 5 bases, and the junction held 3 bases outside the gene matches. The CDR3 length is 14 residues. The CDR3 coding sequence is TGTGCCAGCAGCGCGGGACAGGGAGATCAGCCCCAGCATTTT. It codes for CASSAGQGDQPQHF.

This clone was seen just once. The rearrangement links TRBV10-2 to TRBJ2-3; D is unclear. The CDR3 is made up of 13 amino acids. Germline CDR1 is WSHSY and CDR2 is SAAADI. The V end was cut by 0 bases, the J end by 7 bases, with 8 bases between. CDR3 sequence reads: CASSESQAYTQYF. For the CDR3, the DNA is TGCGCCAGCAGTGAGTCGCAGGCTTATACGCAGTATTTT.

The CDR3 region is CASRAQGNTGELFF. The CDR3 DNA follows: TGCGCCAGCAGGGCACAGGGAAACACCGGGGAGCTGTTTTTT. V and J are TRBV10-1 and TRBJ2-2, with D possibly matching TRBD1 (6 bases). CDR3 length: 14 residues. From germline, CDR1 is WNHNN and CDR2 SYGVQD (reference sequence). Trimming stripped 6 bases from V and 2 bases from J, with 10 bases between.

This clone occurred a few times. The chain links TRBV6-1 to TRBJ1-2; no clear D gene. Germline-derived CDR1 and CDR2 are MNHNS and SASEGT. The CDR3 contains 15 residues. The V gene lost 3 bases and the J gene lost 8 bases, with 19 bases spanning the gap. CDR3 protein: CASSDGEVPFWGYTF. The CDR3 DNA is TGTGCCAGCAGTGACGGGGAAGTCCCTTTCTGGGGCTACACCTTC.

This sequence joins TRBV9 and TRBJ1-2; D might be TRBD1 (5 bases). The length of the CDR3 is 13 residues. Germline assignment: CDR1 SGDLS and CDR2 YYNGEE. V lost 2 bases and J lost 2, with 7 bases in between. The CDR3 DNA sequence: TGTGCCAGCAGCGTCTCAGGGAACTATGGCTACACCTTC. Its translation is CASSVSGNYGYTF.

This clone has only one observation. This sequence joins TRBV19 and TRBJ1-5, with D possibly TRBD1 on 5 matching bases. V lost 5 bases to trimming and J lost 4 bases, with 18 bases between them. Germline V lookup: CDR1 LNHDA, CDR2 SQIVND (reference sequence). This CDR3 has 16 residues. The CDR3 reads CASSPREGRGNQPQHF. The CDR3 DNA is TGTGCCAGTAGTCCAAGGGAGGGGAGAGGGAATCAGCCCCAGCATTTT. The variable domain in full, with the rest retrieved from reference TRBV19 and TRBJ1-5, is DGGITQSPKYLFRKEGQNVTLSCEQNLNHDAMYWYRQDPGQGLRLIYYSQIVNDFQKGDIAEGYSVSREKKESFPLTVTSAQKNPTAFYLCASSPREGRGNQPQHFGDGTRLSIL.

The chain uses TRBV20-1 and TRBJ1-2; the D gene is possibly TRBD1 (5 bases). The CDR3 is made up of 12 amino acids. V shed 3 bases and J shed 3 bases, with 8 bases lying between them. Germline CDR1 is DFQATT and CDR2 is SNEGSKA (reference sequence). CDR3 amino acids: CSASGGDYGYTF. The CDR3 DNA sequence: TGCAGTGCTAGTGGGGGAGACTATGGCTACACCTTC.

The chain links TRBV7-9 to TRBJ2-5; weak D call: TRBD2 (5 bases). Per germline, CDR1 SEHNR and CDR2 FQNEAQ (reference sequence). The CDR3 has 15 residues. V lost 1 base to trimming and J lost 2 bases, with 11 bases between them. The CDR3 DNA reads TGTGCCAGCAGCTTAGGGTCGGGGATTCAAGAGACCCAGTACTTC. Amino acids: CASSLGSGIQETQYF.

The gene calls are TRBV5-5 and TRBJ1-6; 8 nucleotides line up with TRBD1. V gave up 1 base and J gave up 5 bases; unmatched junction bases: 8. This CDR3 is built from 17 residues. Germline CDR1 and CDR2: SGHKS and YYEKEE (reference sequence). Written as DNA, the CDR3 is TGTGCCAGCAGCTTGAAAGCAGGGGGCCAAAATAATTCACCCCTCCACTTT. Amino acid sequence: CASSLKAGGQNNSPLHF.

This clone has only one observation. V gene TRBV10-2 combines with J gene TRBJ2-5; TRBD2 aligns across 7 bases. Losses at the gene ends were 3 bases for V and 1 base for J; bases not matched to a gene: 14. The CDR3 consists of 18 residues. The germline V gene has CDR1 WSHSY and CDR2 SAAADI. For the CDR3, the DNA is TGCGCCAGCAGTGACCTACGGGGCGGGAGAGGGCCCCAAGAGACCCAGTACTTC. It encodes CASSDLRGGRGPQETQYF.

The rearrangement uses TRBV5-1 and TRBJ2-2; TRBD2 is a possible D gene (6 bases). V was pared by 4 bases and J by 5 bases, with 18 bases between. This CDR3 spans 16 amino acids. CDR1 and CDR2 from the germline V gene are SGHRS and YFSETQ. CDR3 nucleotides: TGCGCCAGCAGCCTAGCCGGGAAAGGAGGGACCGGGGAGCTGTTTTTT. It codes for CASSLAGKGGTGELFF. The complete variable domain, with remaining parts taken from reference TRBV5-1 and TRBJ2-2, reads KAGVTQTPRYLIKTRGQQVTLSCSPISGHRSVSWYQQTPGQGLQFLFEYFSETQRNKGNFPGRFSGRQFSNSRSEMNVSTLELGDSALYLCASSLAGKGGTGELFFGEGSRLTVL.

The chain is built from TRBV14 and TRBJ2-7; D possibly corresponds to TRBD2 (5 bases). Germline CDR1 reads SGHDN; CDR2 reads FVKESK. Deletions cut 0 bases from V and 6 bases from J, with 12 bases between. The CDR3 is 14 amino acids. CDR3 DNA: TGTGCCAGCAGCCAAGAGTTCACCAGCGGCGAGCAGTACTTC. Its translation: CASSQEFTSGEQYF.

This rearrangement joins TRBV10-3 to TRBJ1-5; no reliable D call. V gave up 4 bases and J gave up 4 bases, with 8 bases separating them. Germline V CDR1 and CDR2: ENHRY, SYGVKD. There are 13 residues in the CDR3. The CDR3 region is CAISAGPNQPQHF. DNA for the CDR3: TGTGCCATCAGTGCAGGTCCTAATCAGCCCCAGCATTTT.

This sequence joins TRBV7-9 and TRBJ1-2; D not resolved. Trimming pared 4 bases from V and 8 bases from J, leaving 14 bases between. The CDR3 has 13 amino acids. The germline V gene encodes CDR1 SEHNR and CDR2 FQNEAQ (reference sequence). In DNA, the CDR3 is TGTGCCAGCAGCTCAAACACCTTGGGCGGCTACACCTTC. This gives the protein CASSSNTLGGYTF.